This T cell receptor (beta chain) was sequenced for a study of shared clonotypes between healthy human individuals. Generated by immunoSEQ multiplex PCR, the TCRdb table keeps only in-frame clones and is missing some. The data show approximately 2.5 million clones, more than 85% seen once. Between the trimmed V and J ends, which lost 0 bases and 1 base, there was a span of 12 bases. The CDR3 runs 16 residues. CDR1 SGHNT and CDR2 YYREEE come from the germline V gene (reference sequence). The V call is TRBV5-4, the J call TRBJ2-3; D call uncertain. The receptor was derived from a man aged 18 to 30 in good health. Some clones in this sample may be carry-over from other donors' samples. Sequenced material: naive CD4+ T cells from PBMCs. This sample's subset: CD45RA+ positively selected. CDR3 DNA: TGTGCCAGCAGCTTGGGGCCCCAGTTTGGCACAGATACGCAGTATTTT. Protein sequence: CASSLGPQFGTDTQYF.